A selection of T cell receptor beta chains follows, all from one sample in a study of human T cells and chemical hapten exposure. TCRdb passed the RACE reads through MiXCR, listing each CDR3 protein once. The data contain some 330,000 distinct CDR3 sequences, 4.5% to 7% of them singletons. Sequenced material: whole blood, taken in connection with sensitization to the hapten diphenylcyclopropenone (DPC). The receptors shown here come from a woman between 18 and 30 years old with alopecia areata. Some clones in this sample may be carry-over from other donors' samples. Both conserved end residues are part of each CDR3. The D gene is left open where the match is weak. Some rows mark clone size as missing; the rest say once, few, many or name a class of expanded clone.

.	14	TRBV6-5	TRBJ1-5	many	TGTGCCAGCAGAGACGGGACACGCAATCAGCCCCAGCATTTT	CASRDGTRNQPQHF
.	14	TRBV10-3	TRBJ1-1	.	TGTGCCATCAGTGAGTCTGTGAACTCAGCTGAAGCTTTCTTT	CAISESVNSAEAFF
TRBD1	14	TRBV2	TRBJ2-4	.	TGTGCCAGCAGTGAATCGGCAGGGGGCAACATTCAGTACTTC	CASSESAGGNIQYF
.	13	TRBV5-6	TRBJ1-2	.	TGTGCCAGCAGCTTGTCCCGGTCTGATGGCTACACCTTC	CASSLSRSDGYTF
.	15	TRBV2	TRBJ1-4	.	TGTGCCAGCGGTGCTCAGGGGCAAACTAATGAAAAACTGTTTTTT	CASGAQGQTNEKLFF
.	13	TRBV5-6	TRBJ1-2	.	TGTGCCAGCAACTTACGAGTCTTCTATGGCTACACCTTC	CASNLRVFYGYTF
TRBD1	18	TRBV28	TRBJ1-4	.	TGTGCCAGCAGTTCACTTATCGGGACAGGGGTTGCTAATGAAAAACTGTTTTTT	CASSSLIGTGVANEKLFF
.	13	TRBV14	TRBJ1-1	.	TGTGCCAGCAGACGCACGTATAACACTGAAGCTTTCTTT	CASRRTYNTEAFF
.	17	TRBV6-1	TRBJ2-1	many	TGTGCCAGCAGTGTGACATATCAGGGGATGCCCTACAATGAGCAGTTCTTC	CASSVTYQGMPYNEQFF
.	13	TRBV5-6	TRBJ1-2	many	TGTGCCAGCAGCTTGGAGGGGAGCTATGGCTACACCTTC	CASSLEGSYGYTF
TRBD2	16	TRBV6-2/TRBV6-3	TRBJ2-1	many	TGTGCCAGCAGTCCGCTAACGGGGGGGTCCTACAATGAGCAGTTCTTC	CASSPLTGGSYNEQFF
.	17	TRBV3-1	TRBJ2-3	many	TGTGCCAGCAGCGCGCGACGACAGGTCCTCAGCACAGATACGCAGTATTTT	CASSARRQVLSTDTQYF
.	13	TRBV29-1	TRBJ2-3	.	TGCAGCGTTGCGGGGGTGCGCACAGATACGCAGTATTTT	CSVAGVRTDTQYF
.	18	TRBV28	TRBJ1-6	few	TGTGCCAGCAGTATTAGGCCGGGGAGTCAGTCCTATAATTCACCCCTCCACTTT	CASSIRPGSQSYNSPLHF
.	15	TRBV6-5	TRBJ2-5	.	TGTGCCAGCAGTTTCTTGGTGGGACCTATTAAGACCCAGTACTTC	CASSFLVGPIKTQYF
.	14	TRBV7-2	TRBJ2-5	.	TGTGCCAGCAGCTGGCGGCAGGGAACCGAGACCCAGTACTTC	CASSWRQGTETQYF
.	13	TRBV6-2/TRBV6-3	TRBJ1-5	few	TGTGCCAGCAGTTATGGCCGAGGTCAGCCCCAGCATTTT	CASSYGRGQPQHF
.	15	TRBV5-1	TRBJ1-1	few	TGCGCCAGCAGCCCGTCCGTGCGTGTGAACACTGAAGCTTTCTTT	CASSPSVRVNTEAFF
.	14	TRBV10-3	TRBJ2-2	.	TGTGCCATCAGTTTACAGAGTTCCGCCGGGGAGCTGTTTTTT	CAISLQSSAGELFF
.	15	TRBV5-4	TRBJ2-3	.	TGTGCCAGCACCAACCCGGCACTAGCCCCAGATACGCAGTATTTT	CASTNPALAPDTQYF
TRBD2	14	TRBV20-1	TRBJ2-1	many	TGCAGTGCTAGTGACGGGGGGACCCACAATGAGCAGTTCTTC	CSASDGGTHNEQFF
.	12	TRBV12-3/TRBV12-4	TRBJ1-2	many	TGTGCCAGCAGTAATACTAACTATGGCTACACCTTC	CASSNTNYGYTF
.	15	TRBV5-1	TRBJ2-1	many	TGCGCCAGCAGCCCTGGGGTGCTATACTACAATGAGCAGTTCTTC	CASSPGVLYYNEQFF
.	12	TRBV6-2/TRBV6-3	TRBJ1-2	many	TGTGCCAGCAGTTACGGGGGCTATGGCTACACCTTC	CASSYGGYGYTF
TRBD1	15	TRBV2	TRBJ2-5	.	TGTGCCAGCAGCGCGGGACAGGGCAAACAAGAGACCCAGTACTTC	CASSAGQGKQETQYF
.	15	TRBV5-1	TRBJ2-7	few	TGCGCCAGCAGCTTGGACTTAGCTGTGTCCTACGAGCAGTACTTC	CASSLDLAVSYEQYF
.	15	TRBV20-1	TRBJ2-1	few	TGCAGTGCTAGCGGGGGGCCCCTCCTACACAATGAGCAGTTCTTC	CSASGGPLLHNEQFF
.	15	TRBV7-8	TRBJ2-2	many	TGTGCCAGCAGCTTGGTTGACGGAGGGTCCGGGGAGCTGTTTTTT	CASSLVDGGSGELFF
.	13	TRBV29-1	TRBJ1-2	many	TGCAGCGTTGGTTGGCAGCTAGGGAATGGCTACACCTTC	CSVGWQLGNGYTF
.	12	TRBV5-1	TRBJ2-1	.	TGCGCCAGCAGCTGGGACGGCAATGAGCAGTTCTTC	CASSWDGNEQFF
.	15	TRBV12-3/TRBV12-4	TRBJ2-1	.	TGTGCCAGCAGACCCGCCCACACAGCCATCAATGAGCAGTTCTTC	CASRPAHTAINEQFF
.	15	TRBV4-3	TRBJ1-1	few	TGCGCCAGCAGCCAAGACTCGTCAGGAGTCACTGAAGCTTTCTTT	CASSQDSSGVTEAFF
TRBD1	13	TRBV2	TRBJ1-1	many	TGTGCCAGCAGTGAACTCGCGACAGGGGGGGCTTTCTTT	CASSELATGGAFF
.	18	TRBV12-3/TRBV12-4	TRBJ2-6	.	TGTGCCAGCAGTTTCCCGGCAGGTGATATCTCTGGGGCCAACGTCCTGACTTTC	CASSFPAGDISGANVLTF
TRBD1	15	TRBV2	TRBJ1-5	many	TGTGCCAGCAGCCGAGACAGGGGCAAGGGACAGCCCCAGCATTTT	CASSRDRGKGQPQHF
.	13	TRBV27	TRBJ2-7	.	TGTGCCAGCAGTTCCACAGGGATGTACGAGCAGTACTTC	CASSSTGMYEQYF
.	15	TRBV16	TRBJ1-5	many	TGTGCCAGCAGCCCCACAGGGAGGAGCAATCAGCCCCAGCATTTT	CASSPTGRSNQPQHF
.	16	TRBV6-2/TRBV6-3	TRBJ1-1	many	TGTGCCAGCAGTTTCACCGGGACACCCCCCAACACTGAAGCTTTCTTT	CASSFTGTPPNTEAFF
TRBD1	16	TRBV5-1	TRBJ2-5	few	TGCGCCAGCGCCCCGGGGTTCCAGGGGGCTACGGAGACCCAGTACTTC	CASAPGFQGATETQYF
.	15	TRBV10-3	TRBJ1-1	many	TGTGCCATCAGTGAGTCGGGCAGGGTAGACACTGAAGCTTTCTTT	CAISESGRVDTEAFF
.	14	TRBV27	TRBJ2-1	.	TGTGCCAGCAGTCCGCGGGACGGATACAATGAGCAGTTCTTC	CASSPRDGYNEQFF
TRBD1	14	TRBV6-2/TRBV6-3	TRBJ2-7	.	TGTGCCAGCAGTTACTCGGGACAGGGTTACGAGCAGTACTTC	CASSYSGQGYEQYF
.	16	TRBV7-7	TRBJ2-2	.	TGTGCTAGCAGCTTAGGGATATCCGCGAACACCGGGGAGCTGTTTTTT	CASSLGISANTGELFF
TRBD2	16	TRBV4-3	TRBJ2-3	many	TGCGCCAGCAGCCAAGATCGGACTAGCGGGGTTGGTACGCAGTATTTT	CASSQDRTSGVGTQYF
.	12	TRBV28	TRBJ2-7	few	TGTGCCAGCAGCCAGAACAGCGGCGAGCAGTACTTC	CASSQNSGEQYF
.	13	TRBV12-3/TRBV12-4	TRBJ2-2	.	TGTGCCAGCAGGGCCAGTAACACCGGGGAGCTGTTTTTT	CASRASNTGELFF
.	13	TRBV2	TRBJ1-4	many	TGTGCCAGCAGGGGGGATGCTACTGAAAAACTGTTTTTT	CASRGDATEKLFF
TRBD2	12	TRBV28	TRBJ2-7	.	TGTGCCAGCAGTTCTCTAGCGGGGTTGTCCCATTTC	CASSSLAGLSHF
.	14	TRBV12-3/TRBV12-4	TRBJ1-6	few	TGTGCCAGCAGTTATCAGGGGTACAATTCACCCCTCCACTTT	CASSYQGYNSPLHF
.	13	TRBV18	TRBJ1-4	few	TGTGCCAGCTCATCGTCGACAGATGAAAAACTGTTTTTT	CASSSSTDEKLFF
.	14	TRBV7-3	TRBJ2-2	.	TGTGCCAGCAGCTTAAGCCTCTTGGACGGGGAGCTGTTTTTT	CASSLSLLDGELFF
.	14	TRBV13	TRBJ2-1	many	TGTGCCAGCAAGGAACGGGGGGCGGGGAATGAGCAGTTCTTC	CASKERGAGNEQFF
.	14	TRBV27	TRBJ1-5	.	TGTGCCAGCAGTCCCCAGGGGAACAATCAGCCCCAGCATTTT	CASSPQGNNQPQHF
.	16	TRBV3-1	TRBJ2-1	few	TGTGCCAGCAGCCCCTTCGGGGAGAGCTCCTACAATGAGCAGTTCTTC	CASSPFGESSYNEQFF
TRBD1	14	TRBV14	TRBJ1-3	.	TGTGCCAGCAGCCGCGACAGGGGAATAAACACCATATATTTT	CASSRDRGINTIYF
TRBD2	16	TRBV20-1	TRBJ2-3	.	TGCAGTGCTAGCTACGGACTAGCGGGGGGGAGCGATACGCAGTATTTT	CSASYGLAGGSDTQYF